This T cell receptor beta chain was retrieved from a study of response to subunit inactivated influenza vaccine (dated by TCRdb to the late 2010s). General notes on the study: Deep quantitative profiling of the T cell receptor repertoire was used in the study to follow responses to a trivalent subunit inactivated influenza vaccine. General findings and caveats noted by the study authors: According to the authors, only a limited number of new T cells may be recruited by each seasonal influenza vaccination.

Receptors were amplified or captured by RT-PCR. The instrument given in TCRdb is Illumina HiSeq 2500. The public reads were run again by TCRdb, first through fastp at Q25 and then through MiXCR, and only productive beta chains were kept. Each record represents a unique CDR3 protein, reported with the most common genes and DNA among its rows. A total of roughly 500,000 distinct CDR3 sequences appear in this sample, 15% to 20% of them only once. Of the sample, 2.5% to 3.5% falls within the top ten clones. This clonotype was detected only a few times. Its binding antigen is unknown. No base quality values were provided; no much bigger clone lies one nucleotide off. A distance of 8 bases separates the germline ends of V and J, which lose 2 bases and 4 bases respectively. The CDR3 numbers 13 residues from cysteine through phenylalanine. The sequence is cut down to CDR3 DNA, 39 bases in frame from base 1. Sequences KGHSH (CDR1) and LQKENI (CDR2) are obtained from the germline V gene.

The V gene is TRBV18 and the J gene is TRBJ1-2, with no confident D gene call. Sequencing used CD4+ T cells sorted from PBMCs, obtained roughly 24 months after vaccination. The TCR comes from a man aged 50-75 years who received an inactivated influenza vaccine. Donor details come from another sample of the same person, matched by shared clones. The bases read TGTGCCAGCTCACCAGACGACATCTATGGCTACACCTTC. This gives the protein CASSPDDIYGYTF.